The present entry profiles one T cell receptor (beta chain) with its context. Its antigen is unidentified. V was pared by 5 bases and J by 7 bases, with 13 bases of the junction left unmatched. Germline V CDR1 and CDR2: PRHDT, FYEKMQ (reference sequence). The CDR3 spans 15 residues. The sample belongs to a study of early stage breast cancer tumors. Study-level results: Most shared enriched TCRB sequences were commonly generated ones. Compared with adjacent normal breast tissue, tumors showed 2 to 3-fold greater T cell density and higher clonality.

Assay used: immunoSEQ multiplex PCR; TCRdb lists only in-frame clones, some missing. This table has around 41,000 clones, about three quarters appearing once. The chain links TRBV13 to TRBJ2-5, with 7 positions matching TRBD1. Sequencing was carried out using blood. This sequence originates from a person aged 45 to 59 with breast cancer. CDR3 region: CASSNDRDRDGTQYF. CDR3 coding DNA: TGTGCCAGCAGCAACGACAGAGACAGGGATGGGACCCAGTACTTC.